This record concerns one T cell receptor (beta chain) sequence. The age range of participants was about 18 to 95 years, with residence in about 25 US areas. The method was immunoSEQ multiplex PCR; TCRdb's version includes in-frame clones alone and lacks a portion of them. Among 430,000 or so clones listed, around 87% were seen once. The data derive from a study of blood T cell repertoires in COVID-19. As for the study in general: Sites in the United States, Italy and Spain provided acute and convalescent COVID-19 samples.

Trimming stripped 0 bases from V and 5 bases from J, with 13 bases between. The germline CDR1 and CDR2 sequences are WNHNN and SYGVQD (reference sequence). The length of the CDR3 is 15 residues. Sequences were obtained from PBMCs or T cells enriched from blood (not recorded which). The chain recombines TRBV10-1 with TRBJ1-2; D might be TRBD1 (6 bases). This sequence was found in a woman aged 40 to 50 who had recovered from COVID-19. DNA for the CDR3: TGCGCCAGCAGTGAGTCTCAGGACAGCCCATATGGCTACACCTTC. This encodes CASSESQDSPYGYTF.